These 20 T cell receptor beta chains share one sample of origin, sequenced in a study of blood T cell repertoires in COVID-19. The table came from immunoSEQ multiplex PCR; TCRdb's copy has only in-frame clones and leaves some out. This table holds approximately 360,000 clones, almost 90% found once. The sample was peripheral blood. These receptors all stem from a man between 18 and 35 years old with active or convalescent COVID-19.

The gene calls are TRBV7-2 and TRBJ1-4; weak D call: TRBD1 (5 bases). Trimming took off 7 bases at V and 8 bases at J, with 17 bases between the two ends. The germline V gene encodes CDR1 SGHTA and CDR2 FQGNSA. The CDR3 covers 14 residues. CDR3 region: CASTPSAGGEKLFF. DNA for the CDR3: TGTGCCAGCACCCCATCGGCGGGGGGGGAAAAACTGTTTTTT.

The chain recombines TRBV4-3 with TRBJ2-7, with D possibly matching TRBD2 (7 bases). CDR3 length equals 15 residues. V was clipped by 4 bases and J by 3 bases, with 16 bases between them. Germline assignment: CDR1 LGHNA and CDR2 YSLEER. This chain's CDR3 is CASSRGGGSYYEQYF. The CDR3 DNA is TGCGCCAGCAGCCGGGGGGGCGGGAGCTACTACGAGCAGTACTTC.

This clone came up once. The rearrangement joins TRBV5-1 to TRBJ1-1, with 8 positions matching TRBD1. CDR1 is SGHRS and CDR2 is YFSETQ in the germline V gene. This CDR3 has 15 residues. Trimming cost V 1 base and J 1 base; bases outside gene matches: 3. CDR3 in amino acids: CASSLRGTGNTEAFF. The CDR3 nucleotides are TGCGCCAGCAGCTTGCGTGGGACAGGGAACACTGAAGCTTTCTTT.

This clone appeared once. The chain uses TRBV7-2 and TRBJ1-5; the D gene is possibly TRBD1 (6 bases). The CDR3 is 14 residues long. The germline V gene encodes CDR1 SGHTA and CDR2 FQGNSA. Deletions cut 0 bases from V and 4 bases from J, with 7 bases between. CDR3: CASSLAQGNQPQHF. CDR3 nucleotide sequence: TGTGCCAGCAGCTTAGCACAGGGAAATCAGCCCCAGCATTTT. The full variable domain, its missing parts supplied by reference TRBV7-2 and TRBJ1-5, is GAGVSQSPSNKVTEKGKDVELRCDPISGHTALYWYRQSLGQGLEFLIYFQGNSAPDKSGLPSDRFSAERTGGSVSTLTIQRTQQEDSAVYLCASSLAQGNQPQHFGDGTRLSIL.

The chain uses TRBV20-1 and TRBJ2-5, with D tentatively TRBD2 (6 bases). From germline, CDR1 is DFQATT and CDR2 SNEGSKA (reference sequence). V was shortened by 6 bases and J by 5 bases, with 19 bases between the two germline ends. This CDR3 spans 14 amino acids. The DNA of the CDR3 is TGCAGTGCAAGTCCTTGGACGGGAGTCGAGACCCAGTACTTC. Its protein product is CSASPWTGVETQYF.

The J gene is TRBJ1-2, the V gene TRBV5-5; no reliable D call. V gave up 4 bases and J gave up 7 bases, with 17 bases separating them. The CDR3 sequence is 14 residues long. CDR1 is SGHKS, CDR2 YYEKEE, per germline (reference sequence). In nucleotides, the CDR3 is TGTGCCAGCAGCAAGCCCGAGACTCTTGGTGGCTACACCTTC. Protein sequence: CASSKPETLGGYTF.

This chain connects TRBV10-3 to TRBJ1-6; D is unresolved. This CDR3 has 15 amino acids. Germline V gives CDR1 ENHRY, CDR2 SYGVKD. The germline V and J ends were trimmed by 0 bases and 3 bases, with 6 bases remaining between them. CDR3: CAISESEGYNSPLHF. For the CDR3, the DNA is TGTGCCATCAGTGAGTCGGAGGGCTATAATTCACCCCTCCACTTT.

The chain couples TRBV19 to TRBJ2-7; 9 nucleotides agree with TRBD1. CDR1 is LNHDA and CDR2 is SQIVND in the germline V gene (reference sequence). This CDR3 contains 14 residues. V lost 4 bases and J lost 1; bases outside the gene matches: 2. CDR3 coding DNA: TGTGCCAGTAGTAGGGACAGGGTATCCTACGAGCAGTACTTC. This translates into CASSRDRVSYEQYF.

V and J are TRBV29-1 and TRBJ2-3; tentative D call: TRBD2 (5 bases). Germline V CDR1 and CDR2: SQVTM, ANQGSEA. This CDR3 has 13 amino acids. Trimming stripped 0 bases from V and 4 bases from J, with 8 bases between. CDR3 sequence (DNA): TGCAGCGTTGAAGAGCTGCGGGCAGATACGCAGTATTTT. Its protein is CSVEELRADTQYF.

This clone was seen a single time. The V and J genes are TRBV5-1 and TRBJ2-7; 7 nucleotides line up with TRBD1. The CDR3 is 14 amino acids. In germline, CDR1 is SGHRS, CDR2 YFSETQ. Trimming at V came to 4 bases and at J to 6 bases, leaving 10 bases not matched to a gene. The CDR3 is CASSETGWVREQYF. The CDR3, as DNA: TGCGCCAGCAGCGAGACAGGGTGGGTTCGCGAGCAGTACTTC.

The rearrangement uses TRBV6-2 or TRBV6-3 and TRBJ1-1; D is ambiguous. V was shortened by 4 bases and J by 1 base, with 13 bases between the two germline ends. The CDR3 totals 15 residues. The germline CDR1 and CDR2 sequences are MNHEY and SVGEGT. The CDR3 spells CASSFPGGANTEAFF. The CDR3, as DNA: TGTGCCAGCAGTTTTCCTGGCGGAGCGAACACTGAAGCTTTCTTT.

The chain carries TRBV19 and TRBJ1-1; 9 bases are shared with TRBD1. The germline gives CDR1 LNHDA, CDR2 SQIVND (reference sequence). Unmatched junction bases numbered 9, after V lost 3 bases and J lost 4 bases. There are 16 residues in the CDR3. The CDR3 DNA reads TGTGCCAGTAGTATCTCCGGGACAGGGCGCTCCACTGAAGCTTTCTTT. Translating it yields CASSISGTGRSTEAFF.

A single count supports this clone. Distinct nucleotide sequences in the sample also encode this CDR3. The chain is built from TRBV28 and TRBJ1-5; 7 bases are shared with TRBD1. Germline V gene lookup returns CDR1 MDHEN and CDR2 SYDVKM. Unmatched junction bases numbered 0, after V lost 1 base and J lost 0 bases. This CDR3 is 15 amino acids long. CDR3 sequence (DNA): TGTGCCAGCAGTTTATCAGGGGGTAGCAATCAGCCCCAGCATTTT. Amino acids: CASSLSGGSNQPQHF.

This clone was counted once. The chain joins TRBV12-3 or TRBV12-4 to TRBJ2-7, with a tentative D call TRBD2 (5 bases). V was shortened by 3 bases and J by 3 bases, with 9 bases between the two germline ends. The CDR3 runs to 13 residues. The DNA for the CDR3 is TGTGCCAGCAGTTTGCTCGGACTCTACGAGCAGTACTTC. Its protein is CASSLLGLYEQYF.

This sequence joins TRBV19 and TRBJ2-7; D might be TRBD2 (6 bases). This CDR3 contains 14 residues. The ends were cut back, 6 bases at V and 4 bases at J, with 16 bases in the middle. Germline CDR1 LNHDA, CDR2 SQIVND (reference sequence). Here the CDR3 DNA reads TGTGCCAGTAGCGGGCCGGGACTTGGGTACGAGCAGTACTTC. Its translation: CASSGPGLGYEQYF. Complete variable domain (other parts from reference TRBV19 and TRBJ2-7): DGGITQSPKYLFRKEGQNVTLSCEQNLNHDAMYWYRQDPGQGLRLIYYSQIVNDFQKGDIAEGYSVSREKKESFPLTVTSAQKNPTAFYLCASSGPGLGYEQYFGPGTRLTVT.

In DNA form, the CDR3 reads TGTGCCAGTAGTATCCGGGACAGAAAGACAGATACGCAGTATTTT. This gives the protein CASSIRDRKTDTQYF. The V gene is TRBV19, the J gene TRBJ2-3; 7 positions match TRBD1. V dropped 3 bases and J dropped 3; count of bases not matched to a gene: 6. Germline loops: CDR1 LNHDA, CDR2 SQIVND (reference sequence). CDR3 length: 15 residues.

The V gene is TRBV2, the J gene TRBJ2-5; 8 bases align to TRBD2. The CDR3 totals 13 residues. The V and J ends lost 8 bases and 4 bases, in that order; junction bases with no gene match: 6. In germline, CDR1 is SNHLY, CDR2 FYNNEI. In DNA, the CDR3 is TGTGCCAGCTCCAGGGCGGGGGGAGAGACCCAGTACTTC. The encoded protein is CASSRAGGETQYF.

This chain joins TRBV15 and TRBJ1-6, with D perhaps TRBD1 (5 bases). This CDR3 is built from 14 residues. Germline-derived CDR1 and CDR2 are LNHNV and YYDKDF (reference sequence). Trimming shortened V by 0 bases and J by 11 bases, and 11 bases separated the two germline ends. CDR3 region: CATSRDPREAPLHF. In DNA form, the CDR3 reads TGTGCCACCAGCAGAGATCCCAGGGAGGCACCCCTCCACTTT.

The rearrangement joins TRBV6-1 to TRBJ1-6; D call uncertain. Trimming left V 3 bases short and J 10 bases short, with 19 bases between. Germline lookup yields CDR1 MNHNS and CDR2 SASEGT. The CDR3 is 16 amino acids. CDR3 coding DNA: TGTGCCAGCAGTGACATCCCCCCCGGGGTTGGGTCACCCCTCCACTTT. Translation: CASSDIPPGVGSPLHF.

J is TRBJ2-7 and V is TRBV14, with D unresolved. Germline V gives CDR1 SGHDN, CDR2 FVKESK. The CDR3 loop spans 12 amino acids. The V end was cut by 2 bases, the J end by 4 bases, with 6 bases between. The CDR3 bases are TGTGCCAGCAGCCAATCTCCTTACGAGCAGTACTTC. It specifies CASSQSPYEQYF. Supplemented by reference TRBV14 and TRBJ2-7, the full variable domain reads EAGVTQFPSHSVIEKGQTVTLRCDPISGHDNLYWYRRVMGKEIKFLLHFVKESKQDESGMPNNRFLAERTGGTYSTLKVQPAELEDSGVYFCASSQSPYEQYFGPGTRLTVT.